This entry lists 12 T cell receptor beta chains sequenced from one sample in a study of PD-L1 blockade in urothelial cancer. Some clones are missing from TCRdb's copy, which holds only in-frame ones; the method was immunoSEQ multiplex PCR. Of tens of thousands of clones in the sample, roughly four fifths are singletons; the top ten hold 6.5% to 8.5%. The sample's time point: pretreatment peripheral blood. Source: PBMCs, taken around atezolizumab (anti-PD-L1) treatment. The receptors derive from a man in his 60s with urothelial cancer.

The chain joins TRBV7-2 to TRBJ2-1; 9 positions agree with TRBD1. The ends lost 5 bases at V and 8 bases at J; junction bases unmatched: 4. The germline CDR1 and CDR2 sequences are SGHTA and FQGNSA. This CDR3 has 13 amino acids. CDR3 nucleotides: TGTGCCAGCAGCATTAGGACAGGGGATGAGCAGTTCTTC. Residues: CASSIRTGDEQFF. The complete variable domain, with remaining parts taken from reference TRBV7-2 and TRBJ2-1, reads GAGVSQSPSNKVTEKGKDVELRCDPISGHTALYWYRQSLGQGLEFLIYFQGNSAPDKSGLPSDRFSAERTGGSVSTLTIQRTQQEDSAVYLCASSIRTGDEQFFGPGTRLTVL.

V is TRBV5-4 and J is TRBJ2-2; possibly TRBD1 for D (6 bases). V lost 3 bases and J 0 bases, leaving 9 bases between the germline ends. Germline V lookup: CDR1 SGHNT, CDR2 YYREEE (reference sequence). The CDR3 sequence is 15 residues long. The chain's CDR3 is CASSYRESNTGELFF. The CDR3 nucleotides read TGTGCCAGCAGCTACAGGGAGTCGAACACCGGGGAGCTGTTTTTT.

The genes are TRBV9 and TRBJ2-6; D is unclear. Germline assignment: CDR1 SGDLS and CDR2 YYNGEE. The CDR3 runs 16 residues. Trimming took off 3 bases at V and 0 bases at J, with 10 bases between the two ends. The CDR3 nucleotides read TGTGCCAGCAGCGGGCGACTGTTCTCTGGGGCCAACGTCCTGACTTTC. It translates to CASSGRLFSGANVLTF.

The chain carries TRBV7-9 and TRBJ1-3, with D perhaps TRBD1 (6 bases). This CDR3 has 14 residues. Deletions cut 1 base from V and 6 bases from J, with 10 bases between. Looked up from germline, CDR1 is SEHNR and CDR2 is FQNEAQ (reference sequence). Here the CDR3 DNA reads TGTGCCAGCAGCTTAGAAGACAGGTTAAACACCATATATTTT. Translated, it gives CASSLEDRLNTIYF.

The chain combines TRBV5-8 with TRBJ1-1, with D possibly being TRBD1 (5 bases). The CDR3 totals 13 residues. The V and J ends lost 0 bases and 6 bases respectively, with 9 bases between them. Germline lookup yields CDR1 SGHTS and CDR2 YDEGEE. CDR3 nucleotides: TGTGCCAGCAGCTTGGTACAGGTCTCTGAAGCTTTCTTT. Translated: CASSLVQVSEAFF.

The chain links TRBV27 to TRBJ2-1; D perhaps matches TRBD1 (7 bases). The CDR3 is made up of 13 amino acids. Germline-derived CDR1 and CDR2 are MNHEY and SMNVEV (reference sequence). Trimming cost V 3 bases and J 10 bases, with 13 bases left between them. The CDR3 spells CASSLEGAREQFF. CDR3 sequence (DNA): TGTGCCAGCAGTTTGGAGGGGGCTCGGGAGCAGTTCTTC.

The chain has TRBV11-2 and TRBJ2-5, with a tentative D call TRBD1 (6 bases). This CDR3 has 14 amino acids. With 0 bases removed from V and 6 bases from J, the gap between germline ends came to 11 bases. From germline, CDR1 is SGHAT and CDR2 FQNNGV. This CDR3 reads CASSLEYREKTQYF. Written as DNA, the CDR3 is TGTGCCAGCAGCTTAGAGTACAGGGAGAAGACCCAGTACTTC.

This chain connects TRBV11-3 to TRBJ2-3; TRBD1 matches at 9 bases. In germline, CDR1 is SGHNT, CDR2 YENEEA. The CDR3 contains 16 residues. V trimming: 1 base; J trimming: 2 bases; junction bases outside the gene matches: 4. The CDR3 DNA reads as TGTGCCAGCAGCTTAGGGGACAGGGTCCACACAGATACGCAGTATTTT. Its protein product is CASSLGDRVHTDTQYF.

The gene calls are TRBV18 and TRBJ1-2; no reliable D call. The germline V gene has CDR1 KGHSH and CDR2 LQKENI. There are 14 residues in the CDR3. V gave up 3 bases and J gave up 0 bases, with 8 bases separating them. CDR3 protein: CASSPAPSNYGYTF. CDR3 coding DNA: TGTGCCAGCTCACCGGCCCCGTCTAACTATGGCTACACCTTC.

The rearrangement joins TRBV2 to TRBJ2-7, with a tentative D call TRBD2 (6 bases). The CDR3 is 16 residues long. V lost 1 base to trimming and J lost 3 bases, with 16 bases between them. CDR1 SNHLY and CDR2 FYNNEI come from the germline V gene. The CDR3 DNA reads as TGTGCCAGCAGTGAAGGGGCAGATTTGGGGGGCTACGAGCAGTACTTC. This codes for CASSEGADLGGYEQYF.

The rearrangement links TRBV6-1 to TRBJ2-1; 9 bases fit TRBD1. The ends lost 3 bases at V and 12 bases at J; junction bases unmatched: 3. Germline lookup yields CDR1 MNHNS and CDR2 SASEGT. The CDR3 runs to 12 residues. The chain's CDR3 is CASSEGQGWQFF. The CDR3 DNA reads as TGTGCCAGCAGTGAGGGACAGGGATGGCAGTTCTTC.

The rearrangement uses TRBV7-2 and TRBJ2-1; TRBD2 agrees at 8 bases. The CDR3 extends over 16 amino acids. Germline V gives CDR1 SGHTA, CDR2 FQGNSA. The ends lost 5 bases at V and 4 bases at J; junction bases unmatched: 10. Here the CDR3 reads CASSRQGGGGYNEQFF. CDR3 nucleotides: TGTGCCAGCAGCCGCCAGGGAGGCGGGGGGTACAATGAGCAGTTCTTC.